This passage covers 23 T cell receptor beta chains from one sample sequenced in a study of T cell repertoires in cytomegalovirus infection. MiXCR, applied by TCRdb to the reads, yields one record per CDR3 protein. This sample carries a few hundred thousand distinct CDR3 sequences, 40% of them seen once, and the ten largest clones take around 46%. No antigen is known for these receptors. Sequencing was performed on cultured PBMCs, taken from culture after CMV antigen stimulation. These receptors came from a human donor in good health (CMV status not recorded). Some clones in this sample may be carry-over from other donors' samples.

This clonotype has a handful of counts. The DNA of the CDR3 is TGTGCCAGCAGCTTACAGGGGTTACCTTACAATGAGCAGTTCTTC. Translation gives CASSLQGLPYNEQFF. The chain couples TRBV7-2 to TRBJ2-1; D possibly corresponds to TRBD1 (6 bases). V shed 2 bases and J shed 4 bases, with 12 bases lying between them. From germline, CDR1 is SGHTA and CDR2 FQGNSA. The CDR3 has 15 residues.

This clonotype was seen a few times. The genes are TRBV27 and TRBJ1-5; the D is unclear. V lost 8 bases to trimming and J lost 4 bases, with 6 bases between them. Germline CDR1 is MNHEY and CDR2 is SMNVEV (reference sequence). The CDR3 spans 11 residues. CDR3 sequence: CASGRNQPQHF. The CDR3 DNA follows: TGTGCCAGCGGCCGGAATCAGCCCCAGCATTTT.

CDR3: CASSLYWTGDQETQYF. As DNA, the CDR3 is TGTGCCAGCAGCTTATATTGGACAGGGGACCAAGAGACCCAGTACTTC. The chain carries TRBV7-9 and TRBJ2-5; TRBD1 matches at 9 bases. The CDR3 runs 16 residues. The germline V gene encodes CDR1 SEHNR and CDR2 FQNEAQ (reference sequence). V was pared by 2 bases and J by 0 bases, with 4 bases of the junction left unmatched.

This clonotype was seen a few times. The chain links TRBV7-2 to TRBJ2-3; the match to TRBD2 covers 7 bases. V gave up 0 bases and J gave up 2 bases; unmatched junction bases: 5. The CDR3 is 16 amino acids. The germline V gene encodes CDR1 SGHTA and CDR2 FQGNSA. The CDR3 nucleotides read TGTGCCAGCAGCTTAGCTAGGACTAGATTCACAGATACGCAGTATTTT. This translates into CASSLARTRFTDTQYF.

This chain joins TRBV6-2 or TRBV6-3 and TRBJ2-3, with D unresolved. The CDR3 contains 16 residues. V was cut by 2 bases and J by 0 bases, with 12 bases left in between. From germline, CDR1 is MNHEY and CDR2 SVGEGT. CDR3 amino acids: CASSYKLGASTDTQYF. In nucleotides, the CDR3 is TGTGCCAGCAGTTACAAGCTTGGAGCTAGCACAGATACGCAGTATTTT.

This chain connects TRBV20-1 to TRBJ2-2; weak D call: TRBD1 (5 bases). V gave up 5 bases and J gave up 4 bases, with 5 bases separating them. In germline, CDR1 is DFQATT, CDR2 SNEGSKA (reference sequence). The CDR3 runs to 11 residues. DNA for the CDR3: TGCAGTGCTGACAGCACCGGGGAGCTGTTTTTT. Translating it yields CSADSTGELFF.

The gene calls are TRBV2 and TRBJ2-7; D gene ambiguous. V dropped 7 bases and J dropped 5 bases, with 15 bases sitting between them. The germline CDR1 and CDR2 sequences are SNHLY and FYNNEI. The CDR3 covers 13 residues. The CDR3 loop is CASNDQWGDEQYF. The CDR3 DNA reads as TGTGCCAGCAACGATCAATGGGGTGACGAGCAGTACTTC.

V and J are TRBV7-6 and TRBJ2-1; TRBD1 is a possible D gene (6 bases). Germline loops: CDR1 SGHVS, CDR2 FNYEAQ. The CDR3 consists of 15 residues. V lost 5 bases, J lost 7 bases, and 18 bases lay in between. CDR3 DNA sequence: TGTGCCAGCAGCCCAGACCAGGGGTTCGCGAATGAGCAGTTCTTC. Residues: CASSPDQGFANEQFF.

The chain links TRBV6-1 to TRBJ1-2, with a weak D call TRBD1 (6 bases). With 1 base removed from V and 8 bases from J, the gap between germline ends came to 11 bases. The CDR3 is 13 residues long. In germline, CDR1 is MNHNS, CDR2 SASEGT. CDR3 amino acids: CASSEEAGVGYTF. The CDR3 DNA reads TGTGCCAGCAGTGAAGAGGCAGGGGTCGGCTACACCTTC.

This clonotype was counted between two and nine times. The genes are TRBV12-3 or TRBV12-4 and TRBJ2-4; the D gene is possibly TRBD2 (5 bases). V lost 2 bases and J 3 bases, leaving 17 bases between the germline ends. The CDR3 spans 17 residues. The CDR3 reads CASSLSFSVGDKNIQYF. Written as DNA, the CDR3 is TGTGCCAGCAGTTTATCTTTTAGCGTCGGGGACAAAAACATTCAGTACTTC.

This clonotype came up a few times. This chain joins TRBV7-2 and TRBJ2-1; D may be TRBD2 (6 bases). V was shortened by 1 base and J by 7 bases, with 11 bases between the two germline ends. In germline, CDR1 is SGHTA, CDR2 FQGNSA. CDR3 length equals 14 residues. CDR3: CASSLGTSRNEQFF. CDR3 DNA sequence: TGTGCCAGCAGCTTAGGTACTAGCAGAAATGAGCAGTTCTTC.

The chain has TRBV19 and TRBJ2-5; no clear D gene. V lost 5 bases to trimming and J lost 7 bases, with 5 bases between them. This CDR3 contains 10 residues. Germline CDR1 and CDR2: LNHDA and SQIVND (reference sequence). CDR3 in amino acids: CASSGATQYF. The CDR3 DNA is TGTGCCAGTAGTGGAGCGACCCAGTACTTC.

The chain employs TRBV24-1 and TRBJ1-1, with D tentatively TRBD1 (5 bases). CDR1 is KGHDR and CDR2 is SFDVKD in the germline V gene. The CDR3 covers 15 residues. The V gene lost 8 bases and the J gene lost 0 bases, with 15 bases spanning the gap. CDR3 nucleotides: TGTGCCACCACCCCCCCGGACACCCTGAACACTGAAGCTTTCTTT. It specifies CATTPPDTLNTEAFF.

J is TRBJ2-1 and V is TRBV11-1, with 11 bases fitting TRBD2. Trimming removed 5 bases from V and 6 bases from J; junction bases left unmatched: 6. This CDR3 contains 15 residues. Germline assignment: CDR1 SGHAT and CDR2 FQDESV (reference sequence). The CDR3 DNA reads TGTGCCAGCAGCCCGGGACTAGCGGAGAGCAATGAGCAGTTCTTC. As protein: CASSPGLAESNEQFF.

The J gene is TRBJ1-1, the V gene TRBV28, with D hard to call. Trimming stripped 6 bases from V and 0 bases from J, with 8 bases between. Germline-derived CDR1 and CDR2 are MDHEN and SYDVKM. The CDR3 contains 13 residues. The CDR3 bases are TGTGCCAGCAGACGCCTAATGAACACTGAAGCTTTCTTT. It is translated as CASRRLMNTEAFF. Complete variable domain (other parts from reference TRBV28 and TRBJ1-1): DVKVTQSSRYLVKRTGEKVFLECVQDMDHENMFWYRQDPGLGLRLIYFSYDVKMKEKGDIPEGYSVSREKKERFSLILESASTNQTSMYLCASRRLMNTEAFFGQGTRLTVV.

The chain carries TRBV7-6 and TRBJ2-7, with unresolved D. From germline, CDR1 is SGHVS and CDR2 FNYEAQ. Trimming cost V 4 bases and J 3 bases, with 10 bases left between them. CDR3 length: 13 residues. As DNA, the CDR3 is TGTGCCAGCAGCTCGGGTTCAGTCTACGAGCAGTACTTC. Translated: CASSSGSVYEQYF.

This chain uses TRBV7-8 with TRBJ1-4; D is ambiguous. This CDR3 spans 13 amino acids. The V gene lost 1 base and the J gene lost 13 bases, with 13 bases spanning the gap. CDR1 is SGHVS, CDR2 FQNEAQ, per germline. The CDR3 sequence: CASSLERIGRLFF. The DNA of the CDR3 is TGTGCCAGCAGCTTAGAAAGGATCGGAAGACTGTTTTTT.

In its sample, this clonotype was seen once. The V call is TRBV11-3, the J call TRBJ2-5; the match to TRBD1 covers 7 bases. This CDR3 has 14 residues. V was pared by 5 bases and J by 4 bases, with 7 bases of the junction left unmatched. Germline values: CDR1 SGHNT, CDR2 YENEEA. CDR3 DNA sequence: TGTGCCAGCAGCGCCTCGACAGGGATAGAGACCCAGTACTTC. Translated: CASSASTGIETQYF.

This clonotype was seen only a few times. The rearrangement links TRBV7-8 to TRBJ2-4; tentatively, D is TRBD2 (7 bases). Germline V lookup: CDR1 SGHVS, CDR2 FQNEAQ. This CDR3 has 18 amino acids. V was clipped by 1 base and J by 0 bases, with 16 bases between them. CDR3 region: CASSLDNWGGEAKNIQYF. CDR3 sequence (DNA): TGTGCCAGCAGCTTAGATAATTGGGGGGGCGAAGCCAAAAACATTCAGTACTTC.

The chain couples TRBV7-6 to TRBJ2-2; D unresolved. The V and J ends lost 10 bases and 0 bases respectively, with 18 bases between them. Germline CDR1 and CDR2: SGHVS and FNYEAQ. This CDR3 contains 16 residues. Here the CDR3 reads CATTPGITTNTGELFF. CDR3 DNA sequence: TGTGCCACCACCCCGGGCATAACCACGAACACCGGGGAGCTGTTTTTT.

The gene calls are TRBV10-3 and TRBJ2-7; D may be TRBD1 or TRBD2 (6 bases each). CDR3 length: 12 amino acids. Germline CDR1 is ENHRY and CDR2 is SYGVKD. V was pared by 10 bases and J by 5 bases, with 15 bases between. The CDR3 nucleotides are TGTGCCAGCGCCGCCGGGGGCAACGAGCAGTACTTC. Encoded protein: CASAAGGNEQYF.

CDR3 region: CASTITRLGNTEAFF. The DNA for the CDR3 is TGTGCCAGCACCATCACGAGGCTGGGGAACACTGAAGCTTTCTTT. The chain is built from TRBV6-6 and TRBJ1-1; D gene ambiguous. Trimming took 7 bases from V and 1 from J, leaving 16 bases between them. Germline V gives CDR1 MNHNY, CDR2 SVGAGI (reference sequence). The CDR3 is 15 amino acids.

This chain connects TRBV10-3 to TRBJ1-4; 9 bases fit TRBD1. The V segment lost 10 bases and the J segment 8 bases; nucleotides outside the gene matches: 11. The germline V gene encodes CDR1 ENHRY and CDR2 SYGVKD. The CDR3 is made up of 14 amino acids. CDR3 coding DNA: TGTGCCACCAGAGGACAGGGGCGAGAGGAAAAACTGTTTTTT. This sequence encodes CATRGQGREEKLFF.